Given below is one TCR beta chain in context. These data are taken from a study of Graves' ophthalmopathy and Graves' hyperthyroidism. This CDR3 is built from 14 residues. V lost 0 bases and J 5 bases, leaving 10 bases between the germline ends. The germline CDR1 and CDR2 sequences are KGHSH and LQKENI. The authors amplified TCR beta CDR3 regions from RNA transcripts. First-round RT-PCR with HTBI primers preceded a second-round multiplex PCR. TCRdb re-called the multiplex PCR reads through MiXCR, storing one row per CDR3 protein. Among fewer than 600,000 distinct CDR3 sequences listed, approximately 15% were seen once.

Specimen: blood. The TCR comes from a woman aged 25 to 39 with Graves' ophthalmopathy. The V call is TRBV18, the J call TRBJ2-5, with D uncertain. The CDR3 sequence is CASSPPGRTETQYF. The CDR3 DNA reads as TGTGCCAGCTCACCACCGGGCAGGACGGAGACCCAGTACTTC.